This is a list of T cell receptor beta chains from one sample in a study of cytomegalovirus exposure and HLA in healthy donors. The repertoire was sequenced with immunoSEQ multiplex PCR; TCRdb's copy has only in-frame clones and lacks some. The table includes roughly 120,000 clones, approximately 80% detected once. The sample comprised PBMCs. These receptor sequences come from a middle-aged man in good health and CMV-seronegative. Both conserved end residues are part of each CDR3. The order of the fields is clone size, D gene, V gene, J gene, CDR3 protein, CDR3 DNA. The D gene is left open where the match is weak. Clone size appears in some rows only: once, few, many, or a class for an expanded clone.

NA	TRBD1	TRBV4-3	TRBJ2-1	CASSQDRVDEQFF	TGCGCCAGCAGCCAGGACAGGGTGGATGAGCAGTTCTTC
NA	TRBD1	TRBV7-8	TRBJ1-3	CASSPGQGATEGNTIYF	TGTGCCAGCAGCCCAGGACAGGGGGCGACGGAAGGAAACACCATATATTTT
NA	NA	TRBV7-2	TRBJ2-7	CASSLGGSNGEQYF	TGTGCCAGCAGCTTAGGAGGGAGCAATGGCGAGCAGTACTTC
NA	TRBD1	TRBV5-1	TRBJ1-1	CASSLVGDRNTEAFF	TGCGCCAGCAGCTTGGTAGGGGACAGGAACACTGAAGCTTTCTTT
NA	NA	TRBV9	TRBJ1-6	CASSVNSVNSPLHF	TGTGCCAGCAGCGTAAACAGTGTTAATTCACCCCTCCACTTT
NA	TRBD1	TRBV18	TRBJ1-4	CASSFDRADEKLFF	TGTGCCAGCTCCTTCGACAGGGCCGATGAAAAACTGTTTTTT
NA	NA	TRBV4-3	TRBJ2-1	CASSQDGVDNNEQFF	TGCGCCAGCAGCCAAGACGGGGTTGACAACAATGAGCAGTTCTTC
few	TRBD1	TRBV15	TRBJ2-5	CATSRVGLGQLGETQYF	TGTGCCACCAGCAGAGTGGGCCTGGGACAGCTCGGAGAGACCCAGTACTTC
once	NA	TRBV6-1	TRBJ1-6	CASTGRTLHF	TGTGCCAGCACCGGGAGGACCCTCCACTTT
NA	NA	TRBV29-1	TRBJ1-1	CSVGSPEAFF	TGCAGCGTCGGTAGTCCTGAAGCTTTCTTT
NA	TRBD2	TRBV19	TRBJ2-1	CATSRASGRSSYNEQFF	TGTGCCACCTCCCGGGCTAGCGGAAGGAGCTCCTACAATGAGCAGTTCTTC